Below, 5 T cell receptor beta chains from the same sample are listed, as sequenced in a study of shared clonotypes between healthy human individuals. Sequencing used immunoSEQ multiplex PCR; TCRdb keeps in-frame clones, though not all of them. The sample holds roughly 2.1 million clones, around 93% seen once. Positively selected for CCR7, the CD45RO-negative cells used as naive CD8 cells excluded terminally differentiated effector memory CD45RA+ cells. Source material: naive CD8+ T cells from PBMCs. These receptors all come from a man younger than 30 in good health. Some clones in this sample may be carry-over from other donors' samples.

The chain is built from TRBV5-1 and TRBJ2-1, with TRBD1 matching over 8 bases. The ends lost 0 bases at V and 6 bases at J; junction bases unmatched: 5. CDR1 is SGHRS, CDR2 YFSETQ, per germline. CDR3 length: 15 amino acids. In nucleotides, the CDR3 is TGCGCCAGCAGCTTGGCCCAGGGGGCGCGCAATGAGCAGTTCTTC. It is translated as CASSLAQGARNEQFF.

The chain couples TRBV7-9 to TRBJ1-1; the D is unclear. The germline CDR1 and CDR2 sequences are SEHNR and FQNEAQ (reference sequence). The CDR3 loop spans 15 amino acids. Deletions cut 1 base from V and 4 bases from J, with 13 bases between. CDR3 sequence (DNA): TGTGCCAGCAGCTTAGGGGCGCCGGGTATCACTGAAGCTTTCTTT. Its protein product is CASSLGAPGITEAFF.

V usage is TRBV28 and J usage is TRBJ2-7; D perhaps matches TRBD2 (5 bases). This CDR3 is 15 amino acids long. Germline CDR1 is MDHEN and CDR2 is SYDVKM. Between the trimmed V and J ends, which lost 5 bases and 0 bases, there was a span of 14 bases. CDR3 bases: TGTGCCAGCAGTAGGTGGACGGAGGCCTCCTACGAGCAGTACTTC. It encodes CASSRWTEASYEQYF.

The chain combines TRBV27 with TRBJ2-1, with D perhaps matching TRBD2 (6 bases). This CDR3 is 15 amino acids long. Between the trimmed V and J ends, which lost 1 base and 3 bases, there was a span of 10 bases. CDR1 MNHEY and CDR2 SMNVEV come from the germline V gene (reference sequence). For the CDR3, the DNA is TGTGCCAGCAGTTTATTCGCGGGACTCTACAATGAGCAGTTCTTC. This gives the protein CASSLFAGLYNEQFF.

The chain links TRBV29-1 to TRBJ2-7; the D gene is possibly TRBD2 (5 bases). Trimming pared 5 bases from V and 0 bases from J, leaving 14 bases between. The germline V gene has CDR1 SQVTM and CDR2 ANQGSEA. This CDR3 has 14 amino acids. The CDR3 sequence: CSVIEPRGSYEQYF. The DNA of the CDR3 is TGCAGCGTTATTGAACCTCGGGGCTCCTACGAGCAGTACTTC.